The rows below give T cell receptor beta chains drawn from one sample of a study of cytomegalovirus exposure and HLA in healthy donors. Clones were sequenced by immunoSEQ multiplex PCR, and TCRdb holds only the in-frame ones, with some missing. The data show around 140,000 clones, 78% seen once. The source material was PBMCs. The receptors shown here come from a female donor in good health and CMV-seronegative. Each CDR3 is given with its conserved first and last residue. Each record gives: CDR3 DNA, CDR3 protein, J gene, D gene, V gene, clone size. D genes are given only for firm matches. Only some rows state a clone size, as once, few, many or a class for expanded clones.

CDR3 DNA: TGTGCCAGCAGTGAAGCTTCGTACTCTGGAAACACCATATATTTT
CDR3 protein: CASSEASYSGNTIYF
J gene: TRBJ1-3
D gene: -
V gene: TRBV6-1
clone size: -

CDR3 DNA: TGTGCCAGCAGTACTAGGGACGAGCAGTACTTC
CDR3 protein: CASSTRDEQYF
J gene: TRBJ2-7
D gene: -
V gene: TRBV27
clone size: -

CDR3 DNA: TGTGCCTGGAGTGTTGGTCAGTTTAATGAAAAACTGTTTTTT
CDR3 protein: CAWSVGQFNEKLFF
J gene: TRBJ1-4
D gene: -
V gene: TRBV30
clone size: -

CDR3 DNA: TGCGCCAGCAGCCTACAGGGTTATGGCTACACCTTC
CDR3 protein: CASSLQGYGYTF
J gene: TRBJ1-2
D gene: -
V gene: TRBV5-1
clone size: -

CDR3 DNA: TGTGCCAGCAGCTTAACAGGTCCTCGTCTCTATGGCTACACCTTC
CDR3 protein: CASSLTGPRLYGYTF
J gene: TRBJ1-2
D gene: -
V gene: TRBV11-2
clone size: -

CDR3 DNA: TGTGCCAGCAGCTGGGATCCCAGGGATTACGAGCAGTACTTC
CDR3 protein: CASSWDPRDYEQYF
J gene: TRBJ2-7
D gene: -
V gene: TRBV7-9
clone size: -

CDR3 DNA: TGTGCCAGCAGCAGACGGACAGGGGGCTACACTGAAGCTTTCTTT
CDR3 protein: CASSRRTGGYTEAFF
J gene: TRBJ1-1
D gene: TRBD1
V gene: TRBV7-2
clone size: -

CDR3 DNA: TGTGCCAGCAGTGCACAGGGATTGGGCAATCAGCCCCAGCATTTT
CDR3 protein: CASSAQGLGNQPQHF
J gene: TRBJ1-5
D gene: -
V gene: TRBV27
clone size: few

CDR3 DNA: TGTGCCAGCTCAACAACGGGGATATACGAGCAGTACTTC
CDR3 protein: CASSTTGIYEQYF
J gene: TRBJ2-7
D gene: -
V gene: TRBV6-1
clone size: -

CDR3 DNA: TGTGCCAGCAGCTTAGGAACGGTGAACACTGAAGCTTTCTTT
CDR3 protein: CASSLGTVNTEAFF
J gene: TRBJ1-1
D gene: -
V gene: TRBV11-2
clone size: -

CDR3 DNA: TGTGCCAGCAGCCCGGATAATTCACCCCTCCACTTT
CDR3 protein: CASSPDNSPLHF
J gene: TRBJ1-6
D gene: -
V gene: TRBV7-9
clone size: -

CDR3 DNA: TGTGCCAGCAGTCGTAGACAGGGTCTGAACACTGAAGCTTTCTTT
CDR3 protein: CASSRRQGLNTEAFF
J gene: TRBJ1-1
D gene: TRBD1
V gene: TRBV7-8
clone size: -

CDR3 DNA: TGTGCCAGCAGCCCATTAGCGGGAGGACCCAAGGGAGGAGAGCAGTACTTC
CDR3 protein: CASSPLAGGPKGGEQYF
J gene: TRBJ2-7
D gene: TRBD2
V gene: TRBV7-9
clone size: -

CDR3 DNA: TGCGCCAGCAGCTTGGGTGGTGGGGCGGGGGCCTACAATGAGCAGTTCTTC
CDR3 protein: CASSLGGGAGAYNEQFF
J gene: TRBJ2-1
D gene: TRBD2
V gene: TRBV5-1
clone size: few

CDR3 DNA: TGTGCCAGCAGCTTGGGGCAGACTGAAGCTTTCTTT
CDR3 protein: CASSLGQTEAFF
J gene: TRBJ1-1
D gene: -
V gene: TRBV5-6
clone size: few

CDR3 DNA: TGTGCCAGCAGTGAAGCGCGTAGGGGTGTCTATGGCTACCCCTTC
CDR3 protein: CASSEARRGVYGYPF
J gene: TRBJ1-2
D gene: -
V gene: TRBV2
clone size: -

CDR3 DNA: TGCGCCAGCAGTCAAAGGCGGGGGTTCGACGAGCAGTACTTC
CDR3 protein: CASSQRRGFDEQYF
J gene: TRBJ2-7
D gene: TRBD2
V gene: TRBV23-1
clone size: -

CDR3 DNA: TGTGCCAGCAGTGGGCTGACAGGGGCTCACTTT
CDR3 protein: CASSGLTGAHF
J gene: TRBJ1-6
D gene: TRBD1
V gene: TRBV25-1
clone size: -

CDR3 DNA: TGTGCCAGCAGCTTGGCCCCAGACAGGGACACTGAAGCTTTCTTT
CDR3 protein: CASSLAPDRDTEAFF
J gene: TRBJ1-1
D gene: TRBD1
V gene: TRBV5-4
clone size: -

CDR3 DNA: TGTGCCAGCAGTACGGGACAGCGGTCCTACGAGCAGTACTTC
CDR3 protein: CASSTGQRSYEQYF
J gene: TRBJ2-7
D gene: TRBD1
V gene: TRBV5-6
clone size: -

CDR3 DNA: TGTGCCATCAGAGGGACTAGGAACACCGGGGAGCTGTTTTTT
CDR3 protein: CAIRGTRNTGELFF
J gene: TRBJ2-2
D gene: TRBD2
V gene: TRBV10-3
clone size: -

CDR3 DNA: TGTGCCAGCAGTTCTCAGACACCGTTGAGCAATCAGCCCCAGCATTTT
CDR3 protein: CASSSQTPLSNQPQHF
J gene: TRBJ1-5
D gene: -
V gene: TRBV28
clone size: -

CDR3 DNA: TGCGCCAGCAGCTTGTTAGGACAGGATAACTATGGCTACACCTTC
CDR3 protein: CASSLLGQDNYGYTF
J gene: TRBJ1-2
D gene: TRBD1
V gene: TRBV5-1
clone size: -

CDR3 DNA: TGTGCCTGGAGTGTACTGGGGAGAGGAGGCGAGCAGTACTTC
CDR3 protein: CAWSVLGRGGEQYF
J gene: TRBJ2-7
D gene: -
V gene: TRBV30
clone size: -

CDR3 DNA: TGCGCCAGCAGCCCGGAGGGTCCGGGGACCGGGGAGCTGTTTTTT
CDR3 protein: CASSPEGPGTGELFF
J gene: TRBJ2-2
D gene: -
V gene: TRBV4-1
clone size: -

CDR3 DNA: TGTGCCAGCAGCAACTCCGGGACAGGGAAAGGCTACACCTTC
CDR3 protein: CASSNSGTGKGYTF
J gene: TRBJ1-2
D gene: TRBD1
V gene: TRBV5-4
clone size: -

CDR3 DNA: TGTGCCAGCAGTTATTCAGTGAACACTGAAGCTTTCTTT
CDR3 protein: CASSYSVNTEAFF
J gene: TRBJ1-1
D gene: -
V gene: TRBV27
clone size: few

CDR3 DNA: TGTGCCAGCAGCTTGGCCGGAGGGGTGGGGCAGTTCTTC
CDR3 protein: CASSLAGGVGQFF
J gene: TRBJ2-1
D gene: -
V gene: TRBV5-4
clone size: -

CDR3 DNA: TGTGCCAGCAGCTCGGCGACTAGCGCACCAGATACGCAGTATTTT
CDR3 protein: CASSSATSAPDTQYF
J gene: TRBJ2-3
D gene: TRBD2
V gene: TRBV5-4
clone size: few

CDR3 DNA: TGTGCCAGTAGTCCTCGGAGCGGGGGGGCTTTAGTGAATGAGCAGTTCTTC
CDR3 protein: CASSPRSGGALVNEQFF
J gene: TRBJ2-1
D gene: TRBD2
V gene: TRBV19
clone size: -

CDR3 DNA: TGCGCCAGCAGGTCAGACTCGAACACTGAAGCTTTCTTT
CDR3 protein: CASRSDSNTEAFF
J gene: TRBJ1-1
D gene: -
V gene: TRBV5-1
clone size: -

CDR3 DNA: TGCAGTGCTAGAGATGGCCGGGGGCAGTTCTTC
CDR3 protein: CSARDGRGQFF
J gene: TRBJ2-1
D gene: -
V gene: TRBV20-1
clone size: -

CDR3 DNA: TGCGCCAGCAGCCCCGCGAGAGGCCATGACGAGCAGTACTTC
CDR3 protein: CASSPARGHDEQYF
J gene: TRBJ2-7
D gene: -
V gene: TRBV4-3
clone size: once

CDR3 DNA: TGTGCCAGCGGAGGCGGGGGGGCCTACACAGATACGCAGTATTTT
CDR3 protein: CASGGGGAYTDTQYF
J gene: TRBJ2-3
D gene: TRBD2
V gene: TRBV28
clone size: -

CDR3 DNA: TGCGCCAGCAGTGAGCTTATGGGCCAGCAACGCTTC
CDR3 protein: CASSELMGQQRF
J gene: TRBJ2-7
D gene: -
V gene: TRBV10-2
clone size: few

CDR3 DNA: TGTGCCAGCAGCTCGGATACAGGGAACACCGGGGAGCTGTTTTTT
CDR3 protein: CASSSDTGNTGELFF
J gene: TRBJ2-2
D gene: -
V gene: TRBV5-6
clone size: -

CDR3 DNA: TGTGCCAGCAGCCCTAGTGGGGGCTTTGAGCAGTACTTC
CDR3 protein: CASSPSGGFEQYF
J gene: TRBJ2-7
D gene: -
V gene: TRBV13
clone size: -

CDR3 DNA: TGTGCCAGCAGCTTAGTGCAGGGTGGGGAGCTGTTTTTT
CDR3 protein: CASSLVQGGELFF
J gene: TRBJ2-2
D gene: -
V gene: TRBV7-2
clone size: -

CDR3 DNA: TGTGCCAGTCGACAGGTGAGCTCCTACAATGAGCAGTTCTTC
CDR3 protein: CASRQVSSYNEQFF
J gene: TRBJ2-1
D gene: -
V gene: TRBV27
clone size: few

CDR3 DNA: TGTGCCAGCAGTTTGACAGGGGGCTCAGATACGCAGTATTTT
CDR3 protein: CASSLTGGSDTQYF
J gene: TRBJ2-3
D gene: TRBD1
V gene: TRBV28
clone size: -

CDR3 DNA: TGTGCCAGCAGCTCCGCCCCTGCGGGAGGGCCAGATACGCAGTATTTT
CDR3 protein: CASSSAPAGGPDTQYF
J gene: TRBJ2-3
D gene: TRBD2
V gene: TRBV11-2
clone size: once

CDR3 DNA: TGTGCCAGCTCATTCCCCGACAGGGGGAACTACAATGAGCAGTTCTTC
CDR3 protein: CASSFPDRGNYNEQFF
J gene: TRBJ2-1
D gene: TRBD1
V gene: TRBV18
clone size: -

CDR3 DNA: TGCGCCAGCAGTGAGTCCCGACTGGCGGGAGTCCCCAATGAGCAGTTCTTC
CDR3 protein: CASSESRLAGVPNEQFF
J gene: TRBJ2-1
D gene: TRBD2
V gene: TRBV10-2
clone size: -

CDR3 DNA: TGTGCCAGCAGCCAAGATAGGACACTGCGATCCTACGAGCAGTACTTC
CDR3 protein: CASSQDRTLRSYEQYF
J gene: TRBJ2-7
D gene: -
V gene: TRBV4-2
clone size: -

CDR3 DNA: TGTGCCAGCAGCGTACTACAGGGCCCAACGTACAATGAGCAGTTCTTC
CDR3 protein: CASSVLQGPTYNEQFF
J gene: TRBJ2-1
D gene: -
V gene: TRBV7-9
clone size: -

CDR3 DNA: TGTGCCAGCGCACCGGGACTAACCACAGATACGCAGTATTTT
CDR3 protein: CASAPGLTTDTQYF
J gene: TRBJ2-3
D gene: TRBD2
V gene: TRBV6-6
clone size: once

CDR3 DNA: TGCAGCGTTGACCCCGGGTCAACGGGGGGCTACACCTTC
CDR3 protein: CSVDPGSTGGYTF
J gene: TRBJ1-2
D gene: -
V gene: TRBV29-1
clone size: -

CDR3 DNA: TGTGCCAGTAGTAGGGAGGCTCACCAGTTCTTC
CDR3 protein: CASSREAHQFF
J gene: TRBJ2-1
D gene: -
V gene: TRBV19
clone size: once

CDR3 DNA: TGTGCCAGTAGTCCGGGGGGCACAGATACGCAGTATTTT
CDR3 protein: CASSPGGTDTQYF
J gene: TRBJ2-3
D gene: -
V gene: TRBV19
clone size: -

CDR3 DNA: TGTGCCAGCAGTTACCCGGGACAGGGACGGGAGACCCAGTACTTC
CDR3 protein: CASSYPGQGRETQYF
J gene: TRBJ2-5
D gene: TRBD1
V gene: TRBV6-5
clone size: -

CDR3 DNA: TGTGCCAGCAGCGTAGCAGGGCCCACAGATACGCAGTATTTT
CDR3 protein: CASSVAGPTDTQYF
J gene: TRBJ2-3
D gene: -
V gene: TRBV9
clone size: -

CDR3 DNA: TGTGCCAGCAGCTTGGTCACAGGGGCCCCTATCTCCTACGAGCAGTACTTC
CDR3 protein: CASSLVTGAPISYEQYF
J gene: TRBJ2-7
D gene: TRBD1
V gene: TRBV11-1
clone size: -

CDR3 DNA: TGTGCCAGCAGTGAAGCCCGGGGAAACACCATATATTTT
CDR3 protein: CASSEARGNTIYF
J gene: TRBJ1-3
D gene: -
V gene: TRBV2
clone size: -

CDR3 DNA: TGTGCCAGCTCCAGGACAGCCCTTTTCTATGGCTACACCTTC
CDR3 protein: CASSRTALFYGYTF
J gene: TRBJ1-2
D gene: -
V gene: TRBV6-6
clone size: -